This T cell receptor (beta chain) was identified during a study of post-analysis software for immune sequencing data. Study overall: Disease courses included relapsing-remitting, secondary progressive and progressive-relapsing multiple sclerosis. Study outcomes and limitations: F measure clustering grouped samples strongly by preparation batch. Controls showed lower frequencies than patients for five or six TRBV segments, and TRBV5-6, TRBV5-1 and TRBV20-1 were among these. Multiple sclerosis was associated with a significant reduction in normalized Chao1 diversity relative to controls.

Each TCR beta cDNA library carried unique molecular identifiers. TCRdb reprocessed the PCR reads with MiXCR, giving one entry per CDR3 protein. The sample lists some 700,000 distinct CDR3 sequences; more than 50% were seen once. Per germline, CDR1 GTSNPN and CDR2 SVGIG (reference sequence). Trimming removed 6 bases from V and 0 bases from J, with 6 bases in between. The CDR3 has 12 amino acids. In the case of this clonotype: Its antigen is not identified.

J is TRBJ2-1 and V is TRBV30; D is possibly TRBD2 (6 bases). Sequencing was carried out using blood. The origin of this receptor is a girl aged 2 to 10 with multiple sclerosis. Written as DNA, the CDR3 is TGTGCCTGCGGGAGCTCCTACAATGAGCAGTTCTTC. Its translation: CACGSSYNEQFF.